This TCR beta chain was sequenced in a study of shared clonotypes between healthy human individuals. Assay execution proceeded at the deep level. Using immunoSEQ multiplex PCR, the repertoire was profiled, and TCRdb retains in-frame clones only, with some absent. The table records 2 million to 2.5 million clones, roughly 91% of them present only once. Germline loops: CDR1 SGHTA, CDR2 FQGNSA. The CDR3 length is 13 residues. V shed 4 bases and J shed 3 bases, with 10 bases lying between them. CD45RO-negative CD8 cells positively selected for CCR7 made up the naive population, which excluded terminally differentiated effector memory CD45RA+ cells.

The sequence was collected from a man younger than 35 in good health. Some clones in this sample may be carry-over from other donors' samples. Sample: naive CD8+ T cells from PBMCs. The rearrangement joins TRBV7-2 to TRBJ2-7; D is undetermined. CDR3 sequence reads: CASSSAGFYEQYF. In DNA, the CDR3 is TGTGCCAGCAGCTCGGCCGGGTTCTACGAGCAGTACTTC. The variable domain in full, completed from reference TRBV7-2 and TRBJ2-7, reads GAGVSQSPSNKVTEKGKDVELRCDPISGHTALYWYRQSLGQGLEFLIYFQGNSAPDKSGLPSDRFSAERTGGSVSTLTIQRTQQEDSAVYLCASSSAGFYEQYFGPGTRLTVT.